These 29 T cell receptor beta chains originate from one sample sequenced in a study of human T cells and chemical hapten exposure. Time point described: patch test 1, 2 weeks after DPC sensitization. The sample's treatment: therapeutic diphenylcyclopropenone sensitization with weekly scalp DPC. TCRdb used MiXCR to reprocess the RACE reads, holding one entry per CDR3 protein. The sample yields under 200,000 distinct CDR3 sequences, more than 12% seen once. Specimen: whole blood, collected in connection with sensitization to the hapten diphenylcyclopropenone (DPC). These receptors were collected from a woman in her 30s with alopecia areata. Some clones in this sample may be carry-over from other donors' samples.

The V and J genes are TRBV30 and TRBJ2-7; 9 positions match TRBD2. V lost 8 bases to trimming and J lost 2 bases; unmatched junction nucleotides: 7. The CDR3 consists of 13 residues. The germline gives CDR1 GTSNPN, CDR2 SVGIG (reference sequence). The CDR3 here is CALRSGGPYEQYF. CDR3 nucleotides: TGTGCCCTACGAAGCGGGGGGCCCTACGAGCAGTACTTC.

This clonotype was seen only once. V gene TRBV13 combines with J gene TRBJ1-6, with unresolved D. Per germline, CDR1 PRHDT and CDR2 FYEKMQ (reference sequence). The CDR3 runs to 17 residues. V lost 1 base to trimming and J lost 9 bases, with 19 bases between them. CDR3 sequence: CASSLVPKGWLGSPLHF. CDR3 coding DNA: TGTGCCAGCAGCTTAGTACCGAAGGGCTGGTTGGGTTCACCCCTCCACTTT.

This clonotype was found a few times. Here the CDR3 DNA reads TGTGCCAGCAGTTCTCGGACAGGGAGGGTAGAGACCCAGTACTTC. Translated, it gives CASSSRTGRVETQYF. V is TRBV5-5 and J is TRBJ2-5; TRBD1 is a possible D gene (8 bases). The germline V and J ends were trimmed by 5 bases and 4 bases, with 18 bases remaining between them. Germline CDR1 and CDR2: SGHKS and YYEKEE (reference sequence). The CDR3 length is 15 residues.

This clonotype was seen a few times. The gene calls are TRBV20-1 and TRBJ2-1; 7 bases agree with TRBD2. Germline V lookup: CDR1 DFQATT, CDR2 SNEGSKA (reference sequence). After removal of 5 bases from V and 8 bases from J, the junction contained 6 bases not matched to a gene. The CDR3 length is 12 residues. The CDR3 region has the DNA TGCAGTGCTGCTACTAGCGACGATGAGCAGTTCTTC. Amino acid sequence: CSAATSDDEQFF.

This clonotype came up a few times. The chain recombines TRBV10-3 with TRBJ2-2; D is possibly TRBD1 (6 bases). Germline values: CDR1 ENHRY, CDR2 SYGVKD. V dropped 10 bases and J dropped 7 bases, with 16 bases sitting between them. The CDR3 contains 13 residues. The CDR3 DNA is TGTGCCACGGGAACAGGGCAGAGCGGGGAGCTGTTTTTT. Translation gives CATGTGQSGELFF.

This clonotype was detected a few times. The chain joins TRBV7-2 to TRBJ1-2; D is unclear. The CDR3 has 16 amino acids. Trimming shortened V by 0 bases and J by 2 bases, and 13 bases separated the two germline ends. Germline assignment: CDR1 SGHTA and CDR2 FQGNSA. The CDR3 spells CASSLASITGNYGYTF. DNA of the CDR3: TGTGCCAGCAGCTTAGCGAGCATAACGGGGAACTATGGCTACACCTTC.

V usage is TRBV7-9 and J usage is TRBJ2-4; the match to TRBD2 covers 9 bases. Germline CDR1 is SEHNR and CDR2 is FQNEAQ (reference sequence). This CDR3 comprises 13 residues. After removal of 6 bases from V and 15 bases from J, the junction contained 12 bases not matched to a gene. The CDR3 loop reads CASSPVAGLAMYF. CDR3 DNA: TGTGCCAGCAGTCCAGTCGCGGGACTAGCAATGTACTTC.

The chain joins TRBV5-1 to TRBJ2-1, with TRBD2 identical over 11 bases. The V gene's germline CDR1 is SGHRS and CDR2 YFSETQ. CDR3 length: 15 residues. Trimming at V came to 8 bases and at J to 8 bases, leaving 12 bases not matched to a gene. The CDR3 sequence is CARRTPGLAEDEQFF. CDR3 DNA sequence: TGCGCCAGGCGAACACCGGGACTAGCGGAAGATGAGCAGTTCTTC.

V usage is TRBV2 and J usage is TRBJ2-2; 12 bases map to TRBD2. The V segment lost 3 bases and the J segment 5 bases; nucleotides outside the gene matches: 7. The germline V gene has CDR1 SNHLY and CDR2 FYNNEI. This CDR3 has 17 residues. CDR3 bases: TGTGCCAGCAGTGACTTATTGGGACTAGCGGGTACCGGGGAGCTGTTTTTT. Its protein is CASSDLLGLAGTGELFF.

The J gene is TRBJ2-1, the V gene TRBV19; 8 bases are a match to TRBD1. With V trimmed by 1 base and J by 7 bases, 12 bases remained unmatched. The CDR3 is 17 amino acids. Germline-derived CDR1 and CDR2 are LNHDA and SQIVND (reference sequence). CDR3: CASSIAAGGSSGNEQFF. CDR3 in DNA: TGTGCCAGTAGTATAGCGGCAGGGGGCTCCTCTGGGAATGAGCAGTTCTTC.

This clonotype was picked up a small number of times. This sequence joins TRBV12-3 or TRBV12-4 and TRBJ2-2, with TRBD2 matching 7 bases. The V segment lost 3 bases and the J segment 3 bases; nucleotides outside the gene matches: 7. There are 16 residues in the CDR3. The CDR3 loop is CASSFSGGSHTGELFF. The CDR3, as DNA: TGTGCCAGCAGTTTCTCCGGCGGGAGCCACACCGGGGAGCTGTTTTTT.

This clonotype was seen a handful of times. The chain joins TRBV7-2 to TRBJ2-7, with 7 bases matching TRBD1. Germline CDR1 is SGHTA and CDR2 is FQGNSA. There are 12 residues in the CDR3. The junction had 1 base not matched to a gene; V was cut back by 2 bases and J by 6 bases. CDR3 sequence: CASSLSGGEQYF. The CDR3 DNA is TGTGCCAGCAGCTTATCAGGGGGCGAGCAGTACTTC. Using reference TRBV7-2 and TRBJ2-7 for the parts outside the CDR3, the full variable domain is GAGVSQSPSNKVTEKGKDVELRCDPISGHTALYWYRQSLGQGLEFLIYFQGNSAPDKSGLPSDRFSAERTGGSVSTLTIQRTQQEDSAVYLCASSLSGGEQYFGPGTRLTVT.

There are a few counts of this clonotype. This sequence joins TRBV7-9 and TRBJ2-6; D is ambiguous. Trimming shortened V by 0 bases and J by 0 bases, and 6 bases separated the two germline ends. This CDR3 contains 16 residues. CDR1 is SEHNR and CDR2 is FQNEAQ in the germline V gene (reference sequence). CDR3 nucleotide sequence: TGTGCCAGCAGCTTAGCCCGGGCCTCTGGGGCCAACGTCCTGACTTTC. Its translation is CASSLARASGANVLTF.

This clonotype was seen a handful of times. The chain is built from TRBV7-8 and TRBJ1-2; 7 bases align to TRBD1. From germline, CDR1 is SGHVS and CDR2 FQNEAQ. J lost 8 bases, V lost 5 bases, and 14 bases had no gene match. The CDR3 is made up of 15 amino acids. CDR3 region: CASSAHPDRVVGYTF. The CDR3 DNA reads as TGTGCCAGCAGCGCCCACCCCGACAGGGTTGTAGGCTACACCTTC.

The chain recombines TRBV6-1 with TRBJ1-6, with unresolved D. The CDR3 spans 14 residues. The V gene lost 2 bases and the J gene lost 7 bases, with 9 bases spanning the gap. Germline V gene sequence: CDR1 MNHNS, CDR2 SASEGT. For the CDR3, the DNA is TGTGCCAGCAGTGAACGGGTGAAGAATTCACCCCTCCACTTT. Protein sequence: CASSERVKNSPLHF.

This chain connects TRBV7-2 to TRBJ2-5; TRBD2 might be the D (5 bases). The V gene lost 4 bases and the J gene lost 2 bases, with 14 bases spanning the gap. The CDR3 consists of 15 residues. CDR1 and CDR2 (germline): SGHTA, FQGNSA. The CDR3 DNA sequence: TGTGCCAGCAGCTACGACTCTAGCAGGCAAGAGACCCAGTACTTC. It encodes CASSYDSSRQETQYF. Full variable domain (rest looked up from reference TRBV7-2 and TRBJ2-5): GAGVSQSPSNKVTEKGKDVELRCDPISGHTALYWYRQSLGQGLEFLIYFQGNSAPDKSGLPSDRFSAERTGGSVSTLTIQRTQQEDSAVYLCASSYDSSRQETQYFGPGTRLLVL.

This clonotype has a handful of counts. The V call is TRBV24-1, the J call TRBJ1-2, with D perhaps matching TRBD1 (6 bases). With 5 bases removed from V and 4 bases from J, the gap between germline ends came to 13 bases. CDR1 KGHDR and CDR2 SFDVKD come from the germline V gene. The CDR3 loop spans 14 amino acids. The CDR3 protein is CATSASDRPYGYTF. For the CDR3, the DNA is TGTGCCACCAGTGCCTCCGACAGGCCCTATGGCTACACCTTC.

V and J are TRBV30 and TRBJ1-6; D is unresolved. The germline V and J ends were trimmed by 2 bases and 0 bases, with 11 bases remaining between them. The CDR3 runs 16 residues. CDR1 and CDR2 (germline): GTSNPN, SVGIG (reference sequence). CDR3 nucleotide sequence: TGTGCCTGGAGTCGCGACGGGAGCTCCTATAATTCACCCCTCCACTTT. Protein: CAWSRDGSSYNSPLHF.

The CDR3 DNA sequence: TGCAGCGTTGATTATGCTAGCGGGAGGGCGGGTGAGCAGTTCTTC. The encoded protein is CSVDYASGRAGEQFF. The chain uses TRBV29-1 and TRBJ2-1, with 12 bases matching TRBD2. This CDR3 has 15 residues. The V segment lost 3 bases and the J segment 9 bases; nucleotides outside the gene matches: 9. Germline assignment: CDR1 SQVTM and CDR2 ANQGSEA.

The chain has TRBV7-8 and TRBJ1-4; D ambiguous. Between the trimmed V and J ends, which lost 4 bases and 7 bases, there was a span of 13 bases. Germline CDR1 reads SGHVS; CDR2 reads FQNEAQ. The CDR3 has 14 residues. The CDR3 loop reads CASSSSGSGEKLFF. The CDR3 DNA sequence: TGTGCCAGCAGCTCATCCGGTTCTGGTGAAAAACTGTTTTTT.

The rearrangement links TRBV2 to TRBJ1-1, with a weak D call TRBD1 (6 bases). The V end lost 11 bases, the J end lost 10 bases, and 17 bases lay between the germline ends. Looked up from germline, CDR1 is SNHLY and CDR2 is FYNNEI. The CDR3 is 11 amino acids. The CDR3 DNA reads as TGTGCCGGGGGCGGGCAGGTTCGAGCTTTCTTT. It yields the protein CAGGGQVRAFF.

This clonotype was seen many times. The chain recombines TRBV7-6 with TRBJ1-6, with 9 nucleotides matching TRBD1. J gave up 3 bases and V 5 bases, and 5 bases lay outside the gene matches. Germline CDR1 and CDR2: SGHVS and FNYEAQ. This CDR3 is built from 16 residues. The CDR3: CASSPTGQGYNSPLHF. The CDR3, as DNA: TGTGCCAGCAGCCCAACGGGACAGGGCTATAATTCACCCCTCCACTTT.

The chain recombines TRBV10-1 with TRBJ2-1, with D unclear. The germline V and J ends were trimmed by 7 bases and 6 bases, with 13 bases remaining between them. Germline CDR1 is WNHNN and CDR2 is SYGVQD (reference sequence). This CDR3 contains 13 residues. The CDR3 sequence: CASTMDLGNEQFF. The DNA for the CDR3 is TGCGCCAGCACTATGGATTTAGGCAATGAGCAGTTCTTC.

This clonotype was found many times. The rearrangement links TRBV18 to TRBJ1-3; D is undetermined. Trimming removed 1 base at V and 2 bases at J, with 15 bases between. The CDR3 sequence is 17 residues long. Germline CDR1 KGHSH, CDR2 LQKENI. CDR3 nucleotide sequence: TGTGCCAGCTCACCACGTTCCATCGAGAATCCTGGAAACACCATATATTTT. This translates into CASSPRSIENPGNTIYF.

The genes are TRBV6-5 and TRBJ2-3; 8 bases fit TRBD2. There are 15 residues in the CDR3. V shed 2 bases, J shed 11 bases, and the junction held 12 bases outside the gene matches. The V gene's germline CDR1 is MNHEY and CDR2 SVGAGI. The DNA of the CDR3 is TGTGCCAGCAGTTACCGGACGGGAGGGGTCAGTAAGCAGTATTTT. Protein product: CASSYRTGGVSKQYF.

The chain joins TRBV6-6 to TRBJ1-3, with no clear D. Germline CDR1 MNHNY, CDR2 SVGAGI (reference sequence). V was shortened by 6 bases and J by 2 bases, with 5 bases between the two germline ends. The CDR3 has 12 residues. The CDR3, as DNA: TGTGCCAGCAGCAGACCTGGAAACACCATATATTTT. It specifies CASSRPGNTIYF.

This clonotype came up a few times. CDR3 bases: TGTGCCAGCTCACCACCGGCAGGGCCATATGGCTACACCTTC. Its protein product is CASSPPAGPYGYTF. V usage is TRBV18 and J usage is TRBJ1-2; D possibly corresponds to TRBD1 (5 bases). The V and J ends lost 0 bases and 5 bases respectively, with 10 bases between them. Germline CDR1 is KGHSH and CDR2 is LQKENI. The CDR3 is 14 residues long. Variable domain in full (rest from reference TRBV18 and TRBJ1-2): NAGVMQNPRHLVRRRGQEARLRCSPMKGHSHVYWYRQLPEEGLKFMVYLQKENIIDESGMPKERFSAEFPKEGPSILRIQQVVRGDSAAYFCASSPPAGPYGYTFGSGTRLTVV.

This clonotype has a count of ten or more. This chain joins TRBV20-1 and TRBJ1-5; TRBD1 is a possible D gene (6 bases). This CDR3 region has 15 residues. Germline V gene data show CDR1 as DFQATT and CDR2 as SNEGSKA (reference sequence). Trimming stripped 0 bases from V and 7 bases from J, with 16 bases between. Here the CDR3 reads CSARDGNRVDQPQHF. The DNA of the CDR3 is TGCAGTGCTAGAGATGGGAACAGGGTGGACCAGCCCCAGCATTTT.

V usage is TRBV7-9 and J usage is TRBJ2-5; tentatively, D is TRBD2 (6 bases). Germline V CDR1 and CDR2: SEHNR, FQNEAQ (reference sequence). V lost 8 bases and J 4 bases, leaving 17 bases between the germline ends. This CDR3 spans 14 amino acids. The CDR3 protein is CASRSPQEGETQYF. DNA of the CDR3: TGTGCCAGCCGGTCTCCCCAGGAGGGAGAGACCCAGTACTTC.